This note documents a single T cell receptor beta chain sequence. Its antigen remains unidentified. Generated by immunoSEQ multiplex PCR, the TCRdb table keeps only in-frame clones and is missing some. The repertoire holds 35,000 to 40,000 clones, with 81% as singletons. Time point: week 23, last vaccination. Topical imiquimod accompanied each vaccine dose, which consisted of 300 ug of mutant IDH1 20-mer peptide. New astrocytomas of WHO grade 3 or 4 that were IDH1-mutant and ATRX-lost were found in the donors. These data belong to a study of a mutant IDH1 vaccine in newly diagnosed glioma. CDR1 is LNHDA, CDR2 SQIVND, per germline (reference sequence). Trimming pared 3 bases from V and 0 bases from J, leaving 14 bases between. CDR3 length equals 16 residues.

The sample was PBMCs, taken from a glioma patient whose treatment included an IDH1 peptide vaccine. The TCR was taken from a man aged 35 to 55 with glioma. The V and J genes are TRBV19 and TRBJ1-1; D perhaps matches TRBD1 (5 bases). This chain's CDR3 is CASSIGSGTVNTEAFF. CDR3 nucleotides: TGTGCCAGTAGTATTGGGTCCGGGACCGTGAACACTGAAGCTTTCTTT. Together with reference TRBV19 and TRBJ1-1, the CDR3 gives the full variable domain: DGGITQSPKYLFRKEGQNVTLSCEQNLNHDAMYWYRQDPGQGLRLIYYSQIVNDFQKGDIAEGYSVSREKKESFPLTVTSAQKNPTAFYLCASSIGSGTVNTEAFFGQGTRLTVV.